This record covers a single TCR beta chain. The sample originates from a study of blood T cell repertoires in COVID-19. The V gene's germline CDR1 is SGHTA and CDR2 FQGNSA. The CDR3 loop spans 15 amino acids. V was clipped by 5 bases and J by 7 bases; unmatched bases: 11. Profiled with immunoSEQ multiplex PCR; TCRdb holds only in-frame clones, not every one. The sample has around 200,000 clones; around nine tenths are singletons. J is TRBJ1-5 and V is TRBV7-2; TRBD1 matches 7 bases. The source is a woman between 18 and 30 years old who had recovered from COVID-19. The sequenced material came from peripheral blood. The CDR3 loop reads CASSVDWTGGQPQHF. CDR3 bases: TGTGCCAGCAGCGTAGATTGGACAGGAGGGCAGCCCCAGCATTTT.